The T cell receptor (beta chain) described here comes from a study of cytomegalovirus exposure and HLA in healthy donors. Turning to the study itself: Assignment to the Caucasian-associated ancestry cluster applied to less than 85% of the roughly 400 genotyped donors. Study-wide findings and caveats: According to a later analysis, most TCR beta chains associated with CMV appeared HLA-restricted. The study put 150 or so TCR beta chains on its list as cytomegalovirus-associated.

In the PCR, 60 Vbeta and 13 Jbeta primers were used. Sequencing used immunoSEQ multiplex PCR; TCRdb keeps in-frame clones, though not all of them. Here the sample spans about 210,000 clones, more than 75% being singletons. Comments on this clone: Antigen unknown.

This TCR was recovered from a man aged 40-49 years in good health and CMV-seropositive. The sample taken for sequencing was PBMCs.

The CDR3 DNA is TGTGCCAGCAGTGAAATTAGTAGCAATCAGCCCCAGCATTTT. Translated, it gives CASSEISSNQPQHF. This chain links TRBV2 with TRBJ1-5; D not certain. Germline V gene data show CDR1 as SNHLY and CDR2 as FYNNEI. The ends were cut back, 2 bases at V and 0 bases at J, with 5 bases in the middle. The CDR3 is made up of 14 amino acids.